Shown below are 26 T cell receptor beta chains from a single sample sequenced in a study of OX40 agonist ivuxolimab in advanced cancers. Libraries were prepared through the immunoSEQ multiplex PCR assay. The table comes from immuneACCESS by way of TCRdb, which keeps in-frame sequences with V and J called. Part of the clones is missing from these tables; in studies checked, under half for an unresolved V gene and the rest for unknown reasons. This sample has over 90,000 clones in its table, and less than 90% of those were observed once. The ten biggest clones cover 5.5% of the sample. The source was CD4+ or CD8+ T cells sorted from blood, collected in a trial of the OX40 agonist ivuxolimab. These receptors were obtained from an adult with an advanced solid tumor such as melanoma, head and neck, liver or kidney cancer.

V usage is TRBV30 and J usage is TRBJ2-7, with D possibly being TRBD1 (5 bases). This CDR3 is 13 amino acids long. V shed 4 bases and J shed 2 bases, with 12 bases lying between them. Per germline, CDR1 GTSNPN and CDR2 SVGIG (reference sequence). The CDR3 DNA follows: TGTGCCTGGAATAGGGGTCTCACCTACGAGCAGTACTTC. It translates to CAWNRGLTYEQYF.

The chain couples TRBV7-2 to TRBJ2-7; 10 bases match TRBD2. The CDR3 length is 15 residues. Germline V gene data show CDR1 as SGHTA and CDR2 as FQGNSA. Losses at the gene ends were 5 bases for V and 1 base for J; bases not matched to a gene: 5. CDR3 amino acids: CASSLWTSGSYEQYF. CDR3 nucleotides: TGTGCCAGCAGCCTCTGGACTAGCGGTTCCTACGAGCAGTACTTC.

This clone came up once. This chain connects TRBV6-5 to TRBJ1-1; D is unresolved. Trimming left V 6 bases short and J 5 bases short, with 13 bases between. Germline V gives CDR1 MNHEY, CDR2 SVGAGI. CDR3 length equals 13 residues. The chain's CDR3 is CASSYDRGTEAFF. Written as DNA, the CDR3 is TGTGCCAGCAGCTACGATCGTGGTACTGAAGCTTTCTTT.

As for this clone: The sample contains more than one DNA sequence encoding this CDR3. This sequence joins TRBV30 and TRBJ1-2; D remains unclear. Germline assignment: CDR1 GTSNPN and CDR2 SVGIG (reference sequence). CDR3 length: 11 amino acids. The V and J ends lost 1 base and 4 bases respectively, with 4 bases between them. This CDR3 is CAWSGGYGYTF. CDR3 in DNA: TGTGCCTGGAGTGGGGGCTATGGCTACACCTTC.

V gene TRBV27 combines with J gene TRBJ1-6; D might be TRBD1 (6 bases). The germline CDR1 and CDR2 sequences are MNHEY and SMNVEV (reference sequence). V lost 6 bases, J lost 11 bases, and 26 bases lay in between. This CDR3 is built from 17 residues. The DNA for the CDR3 is TGTGCCAGCAGCCATTTGGGCGGGGGGGGCCTTAGTGCACCCCTCCACTTT. Translated, it gives CASSHLGGGGLSAPLHF.

The chain recombines TRBV11-3 with TRBJ2-7; 12 bases are a match to TRBD2. V lost 3 bases, J lost 7 bases, and 4 bases stayed unmatched. Germline CDR1 and CDR2: SGHNT and YENEEA. The CDR3 sequence is 14 residues long. The CDR3 sequence: CASSFFGLAGEQYF. In DNA form, the CDR3 reads TGTGCCAGCAGCTTCTTCGGACTAGCGGGGGAGCAGTACTTC.

This clone is a singleton in its sample. This chain uses TRBV10-1 with TRBJ2-3; D might be TRBD1 (6 bases). The length of the CDR3 is 15 residues. With 6 bases removed from V and 0 bases from J, the gap between germline ends came to 13 bases. Germline values: CDR1 WNHNN, CDR2 SYGVQD (reference sequence). CDR3 bases: TGCGCCAGCAGAACTAAACAGGGAAGCACAGATACGCAGTATTTT. The encoded protein is CASRTKQGSTDTQYF.

The chain carries TRBV5-1 and TRBJ1-4; 7 nucleotides align to TRBD1. Germline trimming cut 3 bases from V and 5 bases from J; bases unmatched to any gene: 4. CDR1 is SGHRS, CDR2 YFSETQ, per germline. The CDR3 spans 14 residues. CDR3 DNA: TGCGCCAGCAGCTCCAGGGGGGGGAATGAAAAACTGTTTTTT. Protein: CASSSRGGNEKLFF.

This sequence joins TRBV30 and TRBJ2-3; D gene ambiguous. V shed 0 bases and J shed 5 bases, with 6 bases lying between them. This CDR3 has 12 amino acids. Germline CDR1 GTSNPN, CDR2 SVGIG (reference sequence). The CDR3 here is CAWSVDGDTQYF. The CDR3 DNA sequence: TGTGCCTGGAGTGTAGATGGAGATACGCAGTATTTT.

The CDR3 sequence is CASSYGGSGANVLTF. The CDR3 DNA follows: TGTGCCAGCAGTTACGGTGGCTCTGGGGCCAACGTCCTGACTTTC. The genes are TRBV6-5 and TRBJ2-6; D is unresolved. Germline V gene sequence: CDR1 MNHEY, CDR2 SVGAGI. Trimming removed 2 bases at V and 0 bases at J, with 5 bases between. This CDR3 spans 15 amino acids.

V gene TRBV29-1 combines with J gene TRBJ2-7, with D possibly being TRBD2 (6 bases). Germline V gene lookup returns CDR1 SQVTM and CDR2 ANQGSEA. The CDR3 loop spans 15 amino acids. The ends were cut back, 4 bases at V and 2 bases at J, with 18 bases in the middle. This CDR3 reads CSVVGAAGLTYEQYF. CDR3 nucleotide sequence: TGCAGCGTTGTGGGAGCCGCGGGGTTAACCTACGAGCAGTACTTC.

Only one count was recorded for this clone. The chain uses TRBV2 and TRBJ1-1; TRBD1 aligns across 9 bases. V shed 4 bases, J shed 4 bases, and the junction held 7 bases outside the gene matches. Germline V lookup: CDR1 SNHLY, CDR2 FYNNEI. CDR3 length: 15 amino acids. CDR3 in DNA: TGTGCCAGCAGTGCTGAGACAGGGGGTGTCACTGAAGCTTTCTTT. It is translated as CASSAETGGVTEAFF.

The chain couples TRBV5-4 to TRBJ2-7, with 8 bases lining up with TRBD1. This CDR3 spans 14 amino acids. Trimming cost V 4 bases and J 4 bases; bases outside gene matches: 7. Germline CDR1 reads SGHNT; CDR2 reads YYREEE (reference sequence). The CDR3 loop reads CASSPGQGRYEQYF. The CDR3 DNA reads as TGTGCCAGCAGCCCAGGACAGGGTAGGTACGAGCAGTACTTC.

This clone was observed a handful of times. In DNA, the CDR3 is TGCAGTGCTCCCCGAGGTGAAGCTTTCTTT. Amino acids: CSAPRGEAFF. The chain is built from TRBV20-1 and TRBJ1-1, with D uncertain. With 5 bases removed from V and 7 bases from J, the gap between germline ends came to 8 bases. The CDR3 sequence is 10 residues long. Germline CDR1 and CDR2: DFQATT and SNEGSKA (reference sequence).

The rearrangement joins TRBV9 to TRBJ2-5; 7 positions agree with TRBD1. Germline CDR1 SGDLS, CDR2 YYNGEE. J was trimmed by 4 bases and V by 4 bases; bases with no gene match: 7. The CDR3 covers 14 residues. In nucleotides, the CDR3 is TGTGCCAGCAGCCCCGAGACAGGGCGAGAGACCCAGTACTTC. Protein sequence: CASSPETGRETQYF.

The V call is TRBV19, the J call TRBJ2-3; 14 positions match TRBD2. This CDR3 has 15 residues. Germline V CDR1 and CDR2: LNHDA, SQIVND (reference sequence). V lost 10 bases, J lost 5 bases, and 8 bases stayed unmatched. The CDR3 region is CATSRLAGGIDTQYF. Written as DNA, the CDR3 is TGTGCCACCTCGAGACTAGCGGGGGGGATAGATACGCAGTATTTT.

With regard to this clone: The junction departs from the called germline gene at one end, perhaps through a read error. This CDR3 is also generated by other DNA sequences in the sample. V is TRBV6-6 and J is TRBJ2-2; D is perhaps TRBD1 or TRBD2 (5 bases each). The CDR3 contains 15 residues. CDR1 is MNHNY, CDR2 SVGAGI, per germline (reference sequence). The DNA for the CDR3 is TGTGCCAGTAGTTACGGACGGGACGTTCCCGGGGAGCTGTTTTTT. Encoded protein: CASSYGRDVPGELFF.

This rearrangement joins TRBV19 to TRBJ1-1; 9 bases match TRBD1. The CDR3 is 15 residues long. Germline values: CDR1 LNHDA, CDR2 SQIVND (reference sequence). The V and J ends lost 7 bases and 4 bases, in that order; junction bases with no gene match: 10. In DNA, the CDR3 is TGTGCCAGTACCTTGGGACAGGGAGTGAGCACTGAAGCTTTCTTT. This sequence encodes CASTLGQGVSTEAFF.

The chain joins TRBV21-1 to TRBJ2-1; whether TRBD1, the table's D call, matches the DNA was not checked. TRBV21-1 is a recognized pseudogene. The CDR3 is 16 residues long. The CDR3: CASSGCRDRELDEQFF. CDR3 DNA: TGTGCCAGCAGCGGTTGCCGGGACAGGGAATTGGATGAGCAGTTCTTC.

This clone was seen just once. V usage is TRBV6-6 and J usage is TRBJ1-5, with 7 positions matching TRBD1. The junction had 6 bases not matched to a gene; V was cut back by 0 bases and J by 4 bases. The length of the CDR3 is 16 residues. Germline CDR1 is MNHNY and CDR2 is SVGAGI (reference sequence). CDR3 coding DNA: TGTGCCAGCAGTTACTCCCAACAGGGGTGGAATCAGCCCCAGCATTTT. Its protein product is CASSYSQQGWNQPQHF.

This clone was picked up a small number of times. The chain is built from TRBV12-5 and TRBJ1-2; D is possibly TRBD1 (6 bases). This CDR3 is 12 amino acids long. Trimming shortened V by 5 bases and J by 7 bases, and 11 bases separated the two germline ends. Per germline, CDR1 LGHNT and CDR2 FRNRAP. The CDR3 sequence: CASGQSQGGYTF. CDR3 nucleotides: TGTGCTAGTGGTCAATCACAGGGTGGCTACACCTTC.

The chain has TRBV19 and TRBJ1-1; 12 bases line up with TRBD1. V dropped 8 bases and J dropped 4; count of bases not matched to a gene: 8. Per the germline V gene, CDR1 is LNHDA and CDR2 is SQIVND (reference sequence). This CDR3 contains 15 residues. The CDR3 DNA sequence: TGTGCCAGTCGTTCCGGGACAGGGGGCCGCACTGAAGCTTTCTTT. Amino acids: CASRSGTGGRTEAFF.

This chain joins TRBV19 and TRBJ2-2; D not resolved. Trimming took 7 bases from V and 6 from J, leaving 21 bases between them. The CDR3 length is 16 residues. Germline V gene lookup returns CDR1 LNHDA and CDR2 SQIVND (reference sequence). This CDR3 is CASKVSGTANPGELFF. Written as DNA, the CDR3 is TGTGCCAGTAAAGTTTCTGGAACAGCGAATCCCGGGGAGCTGTTTTTT.

The chain recombines TRBV7-2 with TRBJ2-3, with D tentatively TRBD2 (6 bases). The length of the CDR3 is 15 residues. Germline CDR1 SGHTA, CDR2 FQGNSA. Trimming left V 5 bases short and J 2 bases short, with 14 bases between. CDR3 sequence: CASSLRRGNTDTQYF. The CDR3 DNA is TGTGCCAGCAGCCTTAGACGCGGGAACACAGATACGCAGTATTTT.

The gene calls are TRBV27 and TRBJ2-7, with 11 bases lining up with TRBD2. V lost 6 bases and J lost 5; bases outside the gene matches: 6. The CDR3 has 14 residues. Germline lookup yields CDR1 MNHEY and CDR2 SMNVEV (reference sequence). The CDR3 nucleotides read TGTGCCAGCAGCATGCGACTAGCGGGGAACGAGCAGTACTTC. It specifies CASSMRLAGNEQYF.

The sample holds a few counts of this clone. The chain carries TRBV5-6 and TRBJ1-1; D possibly corresponds to TRBD1 (5 bases). V dropped 4 bases and J dropped 9 bases, with 16 bases sitting between them. This CDR3 comprises 13 residues. Germline V lookup: CDR1 SGHDT, CDR2 YYEEEE. The chain's CDR3 is CASSRTLDSKAFF. CDR3 DNA: TGTGCCAGCAGCCGGACATTGGATAGTAAAGCTTTCTTT.